This T cell receptor beta chain was captured in a study of blood T cell repertoires in COVID-19. Study information: Donors in the United States, Italy and Spain gave samples during acute or convalescent COVID-19.

Under the authors' procedure: Using reference gene primer amplification, nucleated cell counts were estimated. Sequencing used immunoSEQ multiplex PCR; TCRdb keeps in-frame clones, though not all of them. The D gene and trimming were derived from the DNA, and the V and J assignments and clone size from that table. The sample carries roughly 130,000 clones, approximately 88% recorded once. The specimen was peripheral blood. This receptor was taken from a man in his sixties with active or convalescent COVID-19.

The CDR3 sequence is CASSLEGGYGYTF. CDR3 sequence (DNA): TGTGCCAGCAGTCTCGAGGGCGGTTATGGCTACACCTTC. The chain recombines TRBV28 with TRBJ1-2; no clear D gene. The CDR3 is 13 amino acids. CDR1 MDHEN and CDR2 SYDVKM come from the germline V gene. V lost 5 bases, J lost 5 bases, and 12 bases lay in between.